Presented here are 13 T cell receptor beta chains from one specimen sequenced in a study. TCRdb passed the 5' RACE reads through MiXCR, listing each CDR3 protein once. The sample has 8,900 or so distinct CDR3 sequences, about 70% seen once; the top ten hold about 4.5%. The source material was tumor-infiltrating naive CD4+ T cells sorted from the breast tumor. Noted subset: naive CD4+ T cells, CD4+CD45RA+CD25-. The receptor set was obtained from a female donor with breast cancer.

The chain recombines TRBV29-1 with TRBJ2-3; D not certain. Germline CDR1 SQVTM, CDR2 ANQGSEA. The length of the CDR3 is 11 residues. V gave up 8 bases and J gave up 1 base, with 7 bases separating them. CDR3 DNA sequence: TGCAGCCAAGCTGGCACAGATACGCAGTATTTT. Its protein is CSQAGTDTQYF.

This clonotype has only a few counts. One end of the junction varies from germline; a read error may be responsible. The CDR3, as DNA: TGCAGTGCTAGAGCCGGGACTAGTTCTCTATTC. It encodes CSARAGTSSLF. This chain joins TRBV20-1 and TRBJ2-7, with 8 nucleotides matching TRBD2. There are 11 residues in the CDR3. Germline V gene sequence: CDR1 DFQATT, CDR2 SNEGSKA (reference sequence).

This chain joins TRBV5-1 and TRBJ1-2; D unresolved. The length of the CDR3 is 13 residues. Germline assignment: CDR1 SGHRS and CDR2 YFSETQ. The ends were cut back, 0 bases at V and 5 bases at J, with 8 bases in the middle. As DNA, the CDR3 is TGCGCCAGCAGCTTGGACAGTTTATATGGCTACACCTTC. Amino acid sequence: CASSLDSLYGYTF.

The sample holds one count of this clonotype. The chain uses TRBV5-3 and TRBJ2-3, with D possibly being TRBD2 (6 bases). TRBV5-3 is an open reading frame whose function is uncertain. This CDR3 is 14 amino acids long. V gave up 8 bases and J gave up 8 bases, with 21 bases separating them. As DNA, the CDR3 is TGTGCCAGCAGCCAAGGTGGGACTCACGGTACGCAGTATTTT. This sequence encodes CASSQGGTHGTQYF.

This clonotype was recorded a few times. The chain carries TRBV7-2 and TRBJ2-1, with D hard to call. This CDR3 has 12 residues. From germline, CDR1 is SGHTA and CDR2 FQGNSA. V lost 5 bases and J 6 bases, leaving 8 bases between the germline ends. The CDR3 nucleotides are TGTGCCAGCAGCCCCGGCGGCAATGAGCAGTTCTTC. Translated: CASSPGGNEQFF.

The chain is built from TRBV4-1 and TRBJ2-7; D remains ambiguous. The V end was cut by 3 bases, the J end by 1 base, with 13 bases between. The CDR3 loop spans 15 amino acids. Germline V gene lookup returns CDR1 MGHRA and CDR2 YSYEKL. The CDR3 nucleotides are TGCGCCAGCAGCCAGAAAGACGAGTCGTCCTACGAGCAGTACTTC. Protein: CASSQKDESSYEQYF.

About this clonotype itself: This may stem from a read error, because a much larger clone lies one nucleotide away. The chain has TRBV4-1 and TRBJ2-7; TRBD2 matches 8 bases. The ends lost 1 base at V and 11 bases at J; junction bases unmatched: 22. This CDR3 is 18 amino acids long. The germline CDR1 and CDR2 sequences are MGHRA and YSYEKL. The CDR3 nucleotides read TGCGCCAGCAGCCAAGTGGCTAGCGGGTTCCCAAACGCGGGGGAGAAGTACTTC. This sequence encodes CASSQVASGFPNAGEKYF.

The chain combines TRBV5-1 with TRBJ2-5; 7 positions match TRBD2. Trimming took 2 bases from V and 5 from J; bases not matched to a gene: 9. From germline, CDR1 is SGHRS and CDR2 YFSETQ. This CDR3 spans 15 amino acids. Here the CDR3 reads CASSLHRAGDETQYF. In DNA, the CDR3 is TGCGCCAGCAGCTTACATAGGGCGGGAGATGAGACCCAGTACTTC.

The chain combines TRBV12-3 or TRBV12-4 with TRBJ2-1; D possibly corresponds to TRBD1 (5 bases). The CDR3 totals 12 residues. V lost 6 bases and J 10 bases, leaving 13 bases between the germline ends. The CDR3 loop is CASSQGFGEQFF. The CDR3, as DNA: TGTGCCAGCAGCCAGGGATTTGGGGAGCAGTTCTTC.

The V call is TRBV20-1, the J call TRBJ1-1, with TRBD1 matching 7 bases. V lost 2 bases and J lost 4; bases outside the gene matches: 10. Per the germline V gene, CDR1 is DFQATT and CDR2 is SNEGSKA (reference sequence). CDR3 length: 15 amino acids. The CDR3 DNA follows: TGCAGTGCTAGAAGGACAGGAGGGGGGAGCACTGAAGCTTTCTTT. It encodes CSARRTGGGSTEAFF.

The genes are TRBV20-1 and TRBJ1-3; D call uncertain. The CDR3 runs 14 residues. CDR1 and CDR2 from the germline V gene are DFQATT and SNEGSKA (reference sequence). The germline V and J ends were trimmed by 7 bases and 4 bases, with 17 bases remaining between them. The chain's CDR3 is CSVDPGEAGNTIYF. CDR3 DNA sequence: TGCAGTGTGGACCCCGGGGAAGCCGGAAACACCATATATTTT.

This clonotype has only one observation. The chain combines TRBV2 with TRBJ1-6; 7 bases agree with TRBD1. Losses at the gene ends were 6 bases for V and 9 bases for J; bases not matched to a gene: 11. CDR3 length equals 15 residues. Per germline, CDR1 SNHLY and CDR2 FYNNEI. CDR3 region: CASRGDSHRGSPLHF. In DNA form, the CDR3 reads TGTGCCAGCAGAGGGGACAGCCATCGTGGTTCACCCCTCCACTTT.

This clonotype was seen more than once but under ten times. V is TRBV7-2 and J is TRBJ2-1; a possible D gene is TRBD2 (6 bases). This CDR3 region has 13 residues. V dropped 4 bases and J dropped 9 bases, with 13 bases sitting between them. Germline CDR1 SGHTA, CDR2 FQGNSA. DNA of the CDR3: TGTGCCAGCAGCTCTGTCGGGGGTGGTGAGCAGTTCTTC. The encoded protein is CASSSVGGGEQFF.